This T cell receptor (beta chain) came from a study of blood T cells in healthy people across ages. Study findings and constraints: Comparison with aged donors showed that long-lived donors had more naive CD4+ cells and higher diversity.

Extraction of total RNA produced a minimum of 5 micrograms from each sample. Next came a second PCR, run for about 7 to 12 cycles, which used a sample-barcoded 5' primer along with a J-beta primer mix. Researchers report that a template-switch adaptor with 12 random nucleotides tagged each cDNA molecule. TCRdb redid the calling of the 5' RACE reads with MiXCR, one entry per CDR3 protein. The sample records 1,500,000 or so distinct CDR3 sequences, 55% to 75% being singletons. Remarks on this clonotype: As yet, its antigen is unknown.

Germline lookup yields CDR1 SQVTM and CDR2 ANQGSEA. CDR3 size: 17 residues. V was trimmed by 1 base and J by 4 bases, leaving 23 bases between them. Sequencing input: blood. V is TRBV29-1 and J is TRBJ2-7; D unclear. The clonotype originates from a young man in good health. The CDR3 DNA sequence: TGCAGCGTTGAAGCGGCAGGCATGGTAGGCGGTCCGTACGAGCAGTACTTC. It yields the protein CSVEAAGMVGGPYEQYF.